The clone carrying this T cell receptor (beta chain) was found once. Its target is unknown. Some clones are missing from TCRdb's copy, which holds only in-frame ones; the method was immunoSEQ multiplex PCR. The data show roughly 380,000 clones, approximately 90% seen once. Germline CDR1 and CDR2: GTSNPN and SVGIG (reference sequence). V lost 5 bases and J lost 10; bases outside the gene matches: 12. The CDR3 sequence is 14 residues long. The entry originates in a study of Ad26.COV2.S vaccination and SARS-CoV-2 variants. Whole-study findings and limits: After vaccination, substantial breadth of spike-specific CD8+ and CD4+ responses was reported.

Treatment denoted: around 19 received Ad26.COV2.S at low or high dose, single or two shots; five or six received placebo; per-sample allocation not given. Day 63 following the first vaccine or placebo injection was when the samples were taken. An Ad26 vector was used to express Wuhan-strain SARS-CoV-2 spike as the vaccine. The sample in question was peripheral blood, obtained in a trial of Ad26.COV2.S vaccine versus placebo. The chain employs TRBV30 and TRBJ2-1, with 9 bases identical to TRBD1. This clonotype originated in a person aged 18 to 65 who received the Ad26.COV2.S COVID-19 vaccine or a placebo. CDR3 in DNA: TGTGCCTGGGCTCGGGACAGGGCTCTCAGAGAGCAGTTCTTC. Its translation is CAWARDRALREQFF.